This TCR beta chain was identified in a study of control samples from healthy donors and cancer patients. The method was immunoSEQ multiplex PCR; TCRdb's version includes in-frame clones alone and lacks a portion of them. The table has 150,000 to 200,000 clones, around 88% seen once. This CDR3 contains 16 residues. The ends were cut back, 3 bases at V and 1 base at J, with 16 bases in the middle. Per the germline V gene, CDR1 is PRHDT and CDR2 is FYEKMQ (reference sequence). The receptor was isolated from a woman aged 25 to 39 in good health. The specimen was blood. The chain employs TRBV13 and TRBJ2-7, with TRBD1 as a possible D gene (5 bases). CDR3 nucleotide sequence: TGTGCCAGCAGCTTCACCAGTGGGGCTTGGTCCTACGAGCAGTACGTC. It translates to CASSFTSGAWSYEQYV.